This T cell receptor beta chain was profiled in a study of cytomegalovirus exposure and HLA in healthy donors. Across the whole study: Researchers previously reported finding roughly 120 million unique TCR beta sequences from some 180 million T cells. The study's early data release held about 85 million unique TCRs from HLA-typed donors.

In the case of this clone: Its antigen remains unidentified.

Study outcomes and limitations: Judged likely to be a sequencing artifact was a cluster of highly shared sequence variants. Immune exposure data for these donors was limited to CMV serostatus.

60 Vbeta and 13 Jbeta primers were used in PCR. Only in-frame clones appear in the TCRdb table, and some are missing; sequencing was by immunoSEQ multiplex PCR. The data show around 180,000 clones, with roughly 85% seen just once and 0.69% held by the top ten. The germline V gene encodes CDR1 LNHNV and CDR2 YYDKDF (reference sequence). The CDR3 is 14 amino acids. J gave up 8 bases and V 3 bases, and 7 bases lay outside the gene matches. Sequencing was performed on PBMCs. This clonotype was sampled from a woman aged 40 to 50 in good health and CMV-seronegative. The chain carries TRBV15 and TRBJ2-1, with TRBD1 matching over 7 bases. CDR3 region: CATSRVDRSDEQFF. The CDR3 DNA reads as TGTGCCACCAGCAGGGTGGACAGGTCCGATGAGCAGTTCTTC.